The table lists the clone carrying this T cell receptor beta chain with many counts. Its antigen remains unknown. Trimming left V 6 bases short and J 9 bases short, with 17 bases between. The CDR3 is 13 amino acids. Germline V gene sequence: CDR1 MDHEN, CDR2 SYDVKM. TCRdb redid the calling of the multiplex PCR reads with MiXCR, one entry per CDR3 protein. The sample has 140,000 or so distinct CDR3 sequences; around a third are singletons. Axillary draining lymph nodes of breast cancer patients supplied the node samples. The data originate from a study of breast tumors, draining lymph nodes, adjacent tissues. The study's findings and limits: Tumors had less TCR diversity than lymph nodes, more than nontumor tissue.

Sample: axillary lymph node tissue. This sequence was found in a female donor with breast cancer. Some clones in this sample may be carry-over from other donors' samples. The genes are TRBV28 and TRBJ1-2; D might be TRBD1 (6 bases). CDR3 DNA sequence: TGTGCCAGCAGCCCTGGACAGATTCCGAGCTACACCTTC. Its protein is CASSPGQIPSYTF.